What follows are 7 T cell receptor beta chains derived from one specimen sequenced in a study of OX40 agonist ivuxolimab in advanced cancers. Some clones are missing from TCRdb's copy, which holds only in-frame ones; the method was immunoSEQ multiplex PCR. The table records 79,000 or so clones, 91% of them present only once. The material was CD4+ or CD8+ T cells sorted from blood, obtained in a trial of the OX40 agonist ivuxolimab. These receptors were obtained from an adult with an advanced solid tumor such as melanoma, head and neck, liver or kidney cancer.

This rearrangement joins TRBV7-9 to TRBJ1-2; TRBD1 might be the D (5 bases). V lost 2 bases to trimming and J lost 4 bases, with 14 bases between them. Germline loops: CDR1 SEHNR, CDR2 FQNEAQ (reference sequence). The length of the CDR3 is 15 residues. CDR3 loop: CASSLTAGHGYGYTF. The CDR3 nucleotides read TGTGCCAGCAGCTTAACGGCAGGGCACGGCTATGGCTACACCTTC. Variable domain in full (rest from reference TRBV7-9 and TRBJ1-2): DTGVSQNPRHKITKRGQNVTFRCDPISEHNRLYWYRQTLGQGPEFLTYFQNEAQLEKSRLLSDRFSAERPKGSFSTLEIQRTEQGDSAMYLCASSLTAGHGYGYTFGSGTRLTVV.

The chain links TRBV27 to TRBJ2-1; 11 bases are a match to TRBD2. This CDR3 comprises 17 residues. Germline V lookup: CDR1 MNHEY, CDR2 SMNVEV (reference sequence). Trimming cost V 3 bases and J 9 bases; bases outside gene matches: 13. CDR3 in DNA: TGTGCCAGCAGTTTCTGGGCCTTAGCGGGAGGGCCCAGTGAGCAGTTCTTC. This gives the protein CASSFWALAGGPSEQFF.

J is TRBJ1-3 and V is TRBV6-6; no definite D call. Germline loops: CDR1 MNHNY, CDR2 SVGAGI (reference sequence). V gave up 5 bases and J gave up 0 bases, with 2 bases separating them. The CDR3 consists of 12 residues. CDR3 nucleotide sequence: TGTGCCAGCAGTACCTCTGGAAACACCATATATTTT. It yields the protein CASSTSGNTIYF.

This chain joins TRBV29-1 and TRBJ2-2; D is ambiguous. This CDR3 is 14 amino acids long. Germline assignment: CDR1 SQVTM and CDR2 ANQGSEA. V was trimmed by 1 base and J by 2 bases, leaving 8 bases between them. Here the CDR3 reads CSVEGAPNTGELFF. CDR3 DNA: TGCAGCGTTGAAGGCGCGCCCAACACCGGGGAGCTGTTTTTT.

The chain uses TRBV15 and TRBJ2-7; D may be TRBD1 (6 bases). Per germline, CDR1 LNHNV and CDR2 YYDKDF (reference sequence). The CDR3 spans 12 residues. The germline V and J ends were trimmed by 0 bases and 11 bases, with 11 bases remaining between them. The CDR3 bases are TGTGCCACCAGCAGAGAAGGCCAGGGGAAGTACTTC. Its protein is CATSREGQGKYF.

V and J are TRBV28 and TRBJ2-6, with D perhaps TRBD1 (5 bases). There are 15 residues in the CDR3. CDR1 is MDHEN and CDR2 is SYDVKM in the germline V gene. V shed 5 bases and J shed 4 bases, with 12 bases lying between them. In nucleotides, the CDR3 is TGTGCCAGCAGTGAAACAGGTTCCGGGGCCAACGTCCTGACTTTC. It codes for CASSETGSGANVLTF.

This clone was recorded a few times. V gene TRBV4-1 combines with J gene TRBJ2-3; 9 nucleotides line up with TRBD2. The V and J ends lost 4 bases and 6 bases, in that order; junction bases with no gene match: 14. The CDR3 length is 17 residues. Germline V CDR1 and CDR2: MGHRA, YSYEKL. The CDR3 nucleotides are TGCGCCAGCAGCCCCCAAATCCGGACTAGCGACCCGGATACGCAGTATTTT. Encoded protein: CASSPQIRTSDPDTQYF.